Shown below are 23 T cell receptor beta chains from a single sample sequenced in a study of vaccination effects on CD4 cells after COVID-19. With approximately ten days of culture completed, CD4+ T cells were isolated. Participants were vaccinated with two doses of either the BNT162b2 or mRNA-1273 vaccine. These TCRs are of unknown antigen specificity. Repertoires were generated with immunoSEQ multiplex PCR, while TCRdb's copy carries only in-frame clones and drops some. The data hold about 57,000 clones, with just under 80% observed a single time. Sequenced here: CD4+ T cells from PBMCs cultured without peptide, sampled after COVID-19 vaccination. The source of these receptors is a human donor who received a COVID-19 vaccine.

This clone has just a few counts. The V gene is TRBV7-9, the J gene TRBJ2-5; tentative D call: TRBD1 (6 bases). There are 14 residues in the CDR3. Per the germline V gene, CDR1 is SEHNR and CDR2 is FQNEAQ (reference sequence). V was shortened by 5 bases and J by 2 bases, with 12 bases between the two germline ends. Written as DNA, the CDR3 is TGTGCCAGCAGCAGCGGACAGTTTCAAGAGACCCAGTACTTC. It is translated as CASSSGQFQETQYF.

The CDR3 nucleotides read TGTGCCTCAGCAGTGGACTTACCTACGAAGGGGCAGTACTTC. The encoded protein is CASAVDLPTKGQYF. The chain recombines TRBV6-5 with TRBJ2-7; tentative D call: TRBD2 (5 bases). Trimming left V 11 bases short and J 9 bases short, with 26 bases between. The length of the CDR3 is 14 residues. The germline V gene has CDR1 MNHEY and CDR2 SVGAGI.

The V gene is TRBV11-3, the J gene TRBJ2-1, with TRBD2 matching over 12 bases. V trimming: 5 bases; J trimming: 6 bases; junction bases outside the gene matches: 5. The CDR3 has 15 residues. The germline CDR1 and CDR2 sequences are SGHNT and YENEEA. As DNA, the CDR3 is TGTGCCAGCAGCCTCGGACTAGCGGGAAGCAATGAGCAGTTCTTC. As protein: CASSLGLAGSNEQFF.

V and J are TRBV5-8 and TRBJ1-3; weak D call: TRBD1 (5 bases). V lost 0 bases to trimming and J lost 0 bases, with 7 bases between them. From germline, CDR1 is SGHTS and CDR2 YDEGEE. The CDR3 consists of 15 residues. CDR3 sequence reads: CASSLGQLSGNTIYF. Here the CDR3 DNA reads TGTGCCAGCAGCTTGGGACAGCTCTCTGGAAACACCATATATTTT.

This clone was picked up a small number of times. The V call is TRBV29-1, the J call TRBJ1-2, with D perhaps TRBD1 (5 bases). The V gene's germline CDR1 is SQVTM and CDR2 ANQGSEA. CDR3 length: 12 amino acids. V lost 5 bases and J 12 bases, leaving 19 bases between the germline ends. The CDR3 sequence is CSVRTTGQGNTF. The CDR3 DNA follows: TGCAGCGTTAGGACAACCGGGCAGGGTAACACCTTC.

In DNA form, the CDR3 reads TGTGCCAGCAGCTTTTCGGGGACTGGGGCCAACGTCCTGACTTTC. Its protein product is CASSFSGTGANVLTF. V usage is TRBV5-6 and J usage is TRBJ2-6; a weak D match, TRBD2 (5 bases). The V gene lost 2 bases and the J gene lost 2 bases, with 8 bases spanning the gap. CDR1 is SGHDT, CDR2 YYEEEE, per germline. The CDR3 contains 15 residues.

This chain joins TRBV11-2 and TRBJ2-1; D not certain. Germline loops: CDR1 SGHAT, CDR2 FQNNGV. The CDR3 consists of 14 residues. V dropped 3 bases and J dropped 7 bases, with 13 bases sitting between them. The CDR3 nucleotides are TGTGCCAGCAGCTTCTCCCTGGCGAGTAATGAGCAGTTCTTC. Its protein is CASSFSLASNEQFF.

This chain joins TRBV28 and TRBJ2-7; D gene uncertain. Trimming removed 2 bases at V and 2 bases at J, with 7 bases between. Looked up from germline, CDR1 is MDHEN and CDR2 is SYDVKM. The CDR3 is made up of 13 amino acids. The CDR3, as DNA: TGTGCCAGCAGTTTAGGACGGACCTACGAGCAGTACTTC. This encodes CASSLGRTYEQYF.

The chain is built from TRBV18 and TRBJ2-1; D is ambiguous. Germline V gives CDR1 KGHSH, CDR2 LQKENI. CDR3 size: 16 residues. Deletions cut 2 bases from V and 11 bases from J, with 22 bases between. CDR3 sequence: CASSPYLAPRRPKQFF. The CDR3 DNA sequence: TGTGCCAGCTCACCATATTTGGCTCCCAGAAGGCCAAAGCAGTTCTTC.

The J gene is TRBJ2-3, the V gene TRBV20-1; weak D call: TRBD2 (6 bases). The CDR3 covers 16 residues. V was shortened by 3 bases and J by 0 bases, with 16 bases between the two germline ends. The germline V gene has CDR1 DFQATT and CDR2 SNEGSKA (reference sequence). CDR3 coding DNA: TGCAGTGCTAGTGGTAACAGCGGAGGGAGCACAGATACGCAGTATTTT. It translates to CSASGNSGGSTDTQYF.

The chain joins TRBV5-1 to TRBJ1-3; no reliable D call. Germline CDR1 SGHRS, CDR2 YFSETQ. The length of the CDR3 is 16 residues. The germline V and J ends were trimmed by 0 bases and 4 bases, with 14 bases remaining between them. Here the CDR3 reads CASSLAVGVIGNTIYF. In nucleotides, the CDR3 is TGCGCCAGCAGCTTGGCCGTGGGAGTTATAGGAAACACCATATATTTT.

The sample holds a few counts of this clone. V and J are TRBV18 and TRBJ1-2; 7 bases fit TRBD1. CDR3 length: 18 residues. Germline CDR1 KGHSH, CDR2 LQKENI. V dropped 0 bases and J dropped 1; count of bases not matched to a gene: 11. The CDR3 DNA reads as TGTGCCAGCTCACCACCAGGCCACAGGGGCCTACTTAACTATGGCTACACCTTC. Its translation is CASSPPGHRGLLNYGYTF.

This CDR3 reads CASSVEVTQEQYF. Here the CDR3 DNA reads TGTGCCAGCAGCGTAGAGGTGACGCAGGAGCAGTACTTC. This sequence joins TRBV9 and TRBJ2-7; the D is unclear. V was clipped by 0 bases and J by 7 bases, with 11 bases between them. The length of the CDR3 is 13 residues. In germline, CDR1 is SGDLS, CDR2 YYNGEE.

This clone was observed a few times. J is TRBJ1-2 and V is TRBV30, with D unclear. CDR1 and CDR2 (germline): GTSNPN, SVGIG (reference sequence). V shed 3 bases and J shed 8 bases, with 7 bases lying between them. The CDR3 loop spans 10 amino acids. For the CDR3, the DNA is TGTGCCTGGAGCCAAGGGGGCTACACCTTC. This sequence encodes CAWSQGGYTF.

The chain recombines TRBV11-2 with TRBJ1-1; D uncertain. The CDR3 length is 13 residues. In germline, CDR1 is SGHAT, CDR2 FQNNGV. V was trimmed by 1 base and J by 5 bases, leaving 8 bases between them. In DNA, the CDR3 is TGTGCCAGCAGCTTAGGAGGGAGAACTGAAGCTTTCTTT. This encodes CASSLGGRTEAFF.

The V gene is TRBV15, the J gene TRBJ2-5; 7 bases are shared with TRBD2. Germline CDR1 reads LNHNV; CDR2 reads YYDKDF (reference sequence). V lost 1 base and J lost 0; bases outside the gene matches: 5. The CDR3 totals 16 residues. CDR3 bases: TGTGCCACCAGCAGAGCCCAGCGGGGATACCAAGAGACCCAGTACTTC. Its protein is CATSRAQRGYQETQYF.

The CDR3 loop is CASSEGRGAGLYSNQPQHF. CDR3 in DNA: TGTGCCAGCAGTGAAGGAAGGGGGGCTGGGCTATATAGCAATCAGCCCCAGCATTTT. J is TRBJ1-5 and V is TRBV6-1; a possible D gene is TRBD1 (6 bases). Germline V CDR1 and CDR2: MNHNS, SASEGT. With 1 base removed from V and 0 bases from J, the gap between germline ends came to 19 bases. The CDR3 has 19 amino acids.

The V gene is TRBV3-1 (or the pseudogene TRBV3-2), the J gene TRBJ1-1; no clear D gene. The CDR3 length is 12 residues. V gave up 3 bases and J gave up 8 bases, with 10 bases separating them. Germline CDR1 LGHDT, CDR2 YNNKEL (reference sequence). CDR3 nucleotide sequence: TGTGCCAGCAGCCATCGGGAATTAGAAGCTTTCTTT. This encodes CASSHRELEAFF.

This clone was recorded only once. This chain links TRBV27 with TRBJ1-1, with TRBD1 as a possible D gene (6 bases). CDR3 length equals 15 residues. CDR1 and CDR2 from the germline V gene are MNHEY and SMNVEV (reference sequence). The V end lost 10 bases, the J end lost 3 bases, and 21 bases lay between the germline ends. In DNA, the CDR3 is TGTGCCACCGTCCTTACAGGGACGTGGTACACTGAAGCTTTCTTT. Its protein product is CATVLTGTWYTEAFF.

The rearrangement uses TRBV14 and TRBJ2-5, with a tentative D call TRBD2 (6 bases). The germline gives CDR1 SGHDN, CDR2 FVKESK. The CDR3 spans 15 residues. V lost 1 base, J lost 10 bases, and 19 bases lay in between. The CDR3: CASSQGRQLKEGQYF. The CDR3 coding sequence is TGTGCCAGCAGCCAAGGACGTCAGCTCAAGGAGGGCCAGTACTTC.

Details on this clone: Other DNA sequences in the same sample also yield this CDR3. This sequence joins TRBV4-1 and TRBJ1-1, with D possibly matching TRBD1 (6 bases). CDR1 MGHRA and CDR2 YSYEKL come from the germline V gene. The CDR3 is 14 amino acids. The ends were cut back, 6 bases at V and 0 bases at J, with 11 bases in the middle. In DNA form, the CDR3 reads TGCGCCAGCAGTCAACAGGGTTTGAACACTGAAGCTTTCTTT. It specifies CASSQQGLNTEAFF.

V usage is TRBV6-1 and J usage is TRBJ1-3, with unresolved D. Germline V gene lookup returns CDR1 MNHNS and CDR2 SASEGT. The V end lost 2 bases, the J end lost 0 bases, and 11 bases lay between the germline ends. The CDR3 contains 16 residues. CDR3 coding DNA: TGTGCCAGCAGTGAACTCGGACGGGGCTCTGGAAACACCATATATTTT. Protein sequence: CASSELGRGSGNTIYF.

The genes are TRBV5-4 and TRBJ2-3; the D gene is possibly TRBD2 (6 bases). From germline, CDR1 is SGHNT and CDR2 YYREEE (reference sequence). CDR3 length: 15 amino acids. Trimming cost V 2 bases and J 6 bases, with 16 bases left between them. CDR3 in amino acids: CASSFGRGPGDTQYF. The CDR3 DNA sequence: TGTGCCAGCAGCTTCGGGCGGGGCCCTGGGGATACGCAGTATTTT.